The rows below give T cell receptor beta chains drawn from one sample of a study of Ad26.COV2.S vaccination and SARS-CoV-2 variants. This table comes from immunoSEQ multiplex PCR, and its TCRdb copy is limited to in-frame clones, with some not included. The sample gives 510,000 or so clones, 70% to 90% of which show up once; around 13% is in the top ten. Material: peripheral blood, obtained in a trial of Ad26.COV2.S vaccine versus placebo. All receptors come from a person aged 18-65 years who received the Ad26.COV2.S COVID-19 vaccine or a placebo. Both conserved end residues are part of each CDR3. D genes are given only for firm matches. Not all rows give a size; the values are once, few, many and, for expanded clones, a class.

J | D | size | V | DNA | CDR3
TRBJ2-4 | TRBD1 | NA | TRBV5-4 | TGTGCCAGCAGCTTCGGGACAGGGTCCAACATTCAGTACTTC | CASSFGTGSNIQYF
TRBJ2-3 | NA | NA | TRBV5-6 | TGTGCCAGCAGCTTGGTACGGGACACGCTTAGCACAGATACGCAGTATTTT | CASSLVRDTLSTDTQYF
TRBJ2-1 | TRBD2 | NA | TRBV28 | TGTGCCAGCAGTGTTAGCGGGAGAGCCTACAATGAGCAGTTCTTC | CASSVSGRAYNEQFF
TRBJ1-1 | NA | NA | TRBV5-4 | TGTGCCAGCAGCTTAGTAATCGGTGGGGCCAACACTGAAGCTTTCTTT | CASSLVIGGANTEAFF
TRBJ1-6 | NA | NA | TRBV30 | TGTGCCTGGAGTGTTGGTACGGGGGGCCATTCACCCCTCCACTTT | CAWSVGTGGHSPLHF
TRBJ2-1 | TRBD2 | NA | TRBV19 | TGTGCCAGTAGTCCAAGTCGACTAGCGGGAGGGCCTGGTGAGCAGTTCTTC | CASSPSRLAGGPGEQFF
TRBJ2-1 | NA | NA | TRBV2 | TGTGCCAGCACCCGGTGGGGGGTAAATGAGCAGTTCTTC | CASTRWGVNEQFF
TRBJ2-7 | NA | few | TRBV7-2 | TGTGCCAGCAGCCGTTGGGGGACAACCTACGAGCAGTACTTC | CASSRWGTTYEQYF
TRBJ1-2 | TRBD1 | NA | TRBV4-2 | TGTGCCAGCAGCCAGGGCCAGGGGGCGGGTGAAGGCTACACCTTC | CASSQGQGAGEGYTF
TRBJ1-2 | NA | NA | TRBV19 | TGTGCCAGTAGTGCATTTCCCGGGACATCCGACGGGGGCTACACCTTC | CASSAFPGTSDGGYTF
TRBJ2-6 | NA | NA | TRBV5-5 | TGTGCCAGCAGCTTTGAGGGGCCTGGGGCCAACGTCCTGACTTTC | CASSFEGPGANVLTF
TRBJ1-2 | NA | NA | TRBV28 | TGTGCCAGCAGTTTACGGGCCTCCTCTATTGGCTACACCTTC | CASSLRASSIGYTF
TRBJ2-3 | NA | NA | TRBV2 | TGTGCCAGCAGGCGAGACTTAAGCATCTATACGCAGTATTTT | CASRRDLSIYTQYF
TRBJ2-7 | TRBD2 | NA | TRBV28 | TGTGCCAGCAGCCCTCCTAGCGGGAGCTACGAGCAGTACTTC | CASSPPSGSYEQYF
TRBJ1-1 | NA | NA | TRBV6-1 | TGTGCCAGCAGTGAATGGGCAGGAGCAGAAGCTTTCTTT | CASSEWAGAEAFF
TRBJ2-2 | NA | NA | TRBV11-2 | TGTGCCAGCAAACCGGGACATAACACCGGGGAGCTGTTTTTT | CASKPGHNTGELFF
TRBJ1-2 | NA | NA | TRBV7-9 | TGTGCCAGCAGCAAACGGGCAGAGGACGGCTACACCTTC | CASSKRAEDGYTF
TRBJ1-2 | NA | NA | TRBV29-1 | TGCAGCGTTGAGTATAGTGGCTACACCTTC | CSVEYSGYTF
TRBJ2-1 | TRBD1 | NA | TRBV19 | TGTGCCAGTAGTACGCTGAGAGGACAGGGGAACAATGAGCAGTTCTTC | CASSTLRGQGNNEQFF
TRBJ1-4 | NA | NA | TRBV20-1 | TGCAGTGCTAGTCCCCGGGCAGGGTACGGTTTTGAAAAACTGTTTTTT | CSASPRAGYGFEKLFF
TRBJ1-4 | TRBD1 | NA | TRBV3-1/TRBV3-2 | TGTGCCAGCGGACAGGGAGGTGAAAAACTGTTTTTT | CASGQGGEKLFF
TRBJ2-5 | NA | NA | TRBV6-2/TRBV6-3 | TGTGCCAGCAGTTACGCGGGCCCCCAAGAGACCCAGTACTTC | CASSYAGPQETQYF
TRBJ1-1 | TRBD1 | NA | TRBV12-3/TRBV12-4 | TGTGCCAGCAGCTTCAGGGGGCCAGCTTTCTTT | CASSFRGPAFF
TRBJ2-3 | NA | NA | TRBV9 | TGTGCCAGCAGCGTAGAAGGCGGAAAAGATACGCAGTATTTT | CASSVEGGKDTQYF
TRBJ1-2 | TRBD1 | once | TRBV29-1 | TGCAGCGTACGAAAACAGGGGGCACCCACTAACTATGGCTACACCTTC | CSVRKQGAPTNYGYTF
TRBJ1-2 | NA | NA | TRBV6-5 | TGTGCCAGCAGTTACTCGGACCGGGGTGGCTACACCTTC | CASSYSDRGGYTF
TRBJ2-4 | NA | NA | TRBV3-1/TRBV3-2 | TGTGCCAGCAGCCCAGTAAGGAGTTTAGCCAAAAACATTCAGTACTTC | CASSPVRSLAKNIQYF
TRBJ1-3 | NA | NA | TRBV10-3 | TGTGCCATCTCCCCTGGGCGAGACTCTGGAAACACCATATATTTT | CAISPGRDSGNTIYF
TRBJ2-7 | TRBD2 | NA | TRBV11-3 | TGTGCCAGCAGCTTATCTAGCGGGAGTGGCCCCTACGAGCAGTACTTC | CASSLSSGSGPYEQYF
TRBJ2-3 | TRBD2 | once | TRBV3-1/TRBV3-2 | TGTGCCAGCAGCCAAGATCGGTCGCGCGGGAGAGGGAGCACAGATACGCAGTATTTT | CASSQDRSRGRGSTDTQYF
TRBJ1-4 | TRBD1 | NA | TRBV7-2 | TGTGCCAGCAGCTTAGATGGGACAGGGAAACTGTTTTTT | CASSLDGTGKLFF
TRBJ1-1 | NA | NA | TRBV19 | TGTGCCAGTCAAGAGGGAGGGCTCCTCCGGGGGACGTCTTTCTTT | CASQEGGLLRGTSFF
TRBJ2-7 | NA | NA | TRBV7-9 | TGTGCCAGCAGCTCCACCCTCAGGGTAATAGAGCAGTACTTC | CASSSTLRVIEQYF
TRBJ1-6 | NA | NA | TRBV7-8 | TGTGCCAGCAGCTTAGAAGGGGTCTCACCCCTCCACTTT | CASSLEGVSPLHF
TRBJ1-2 | TRBD1 | NA | TRBV6-2/TRBV6-3 | TGTGCCAGCAGTGTGACAGGGGGGTATGGCTACACCTTC | CASSVTGGYGYTF
TRBJ2-5 | NA | NA | TRBV6-6 | TGTGCCAGCAGTTCGGGTGTGTACCAAGAGACCCAGTACTTC | CASSSGVYQETQYF
TRBJ2-3 | NA | NA | TRBV6-2/TRBV6-3 | TGTGCCAGCAGTTACAAAGATACGCAGTATTTT | CASSYKDTQYF
TRBJ2-3 | TRBD2 | NA | TRBV6-5 | TGTGCCAGCAGATCCTCTAGCGGGGGAGATACGCAGTATTTT | CASRSSSGGDTQYF
TRBJ1-6 | NA | NA | TRBV6-1 | TGTGCCAGCAGTGAACCGGTGGGGGACTGGTATTATAATTCACCCCTCCACTTT | CASSEPVGDWYYNSPLHF
TRBJ1-6 | NA | NA | TRBV2 | TGTGCCAGCAAGGCCAGAGACAGCTCCTATAATTCACCCCTCCACTTT | CASKARDSSYNSPLHF
TRBJ1-1 | NA | NA | TRBV21-1 | TGTGCCAGCAGCAAGAAAGGGGAGGGCACTGAAGCTTTCTTT | CASSKKGEGTEAFF
TRBJ2-3 | NA | once | TRBV5-4 | TGTGCCAGCAGCTTGGGACAGGCAGCAGATACGCAGTATTTT | CASSLGQAADTQYF
TRBJ2-7 | TRBD2 | NA | TRBV27 | TGTGCCAGCAGTTCTCGGAGTAGCGGGCACGAGCAGTACTTC | CASSSRSSGHEQYF
TRBJ1-6 | NA | few | TRBV5-6 | TGTGCCAGCGAGAGAGGGAGAGGTAATTCACCCCTCCACTTT | CASERGRGNSPLHF
TRBJ2-7 | TRBD1 | NA | TRBV15 | TGTGCCACCAGCTCGGGACAGAGAGACTACGAGCAGTACTTC | CATSSGQRDYEQYF
TRBJ1-1 | NA | NA | TRBV6-2/TRBV6-3 | TGTGCCAGCAGTTACTCGAAAACTGAAGCTTTCTTT | CASSYSKTEAFF
TRBJ1-5 | NA | NA | TRBV28 | TGTGCCAGCAGGATGGGGGGTTTAGGTCAGCCCCAGCATTTT | CASRMGGLGQPQHF
TRBJ2-2 | TRBD2 | NA | TRBV27 | TGTGCCAGCAGTTTCCTAGCGGGAGTCGCTGGAACCGGGGAGCTGTTTTTT | CASSFLAGVAGTGELFF
TRBJ1-3 | NA | NA | TRBV28 | TGTGCCAGCAGTTTAAGTATCGGCCCCAGCTCTGGAAACACCATATATTTT | CASSLSIGPSSGNTIYF
TRBJ1-1 | NA | few | TRBV12-3/TRBV12-4 | TGTGCCAGCAGTTTAGACGCGAACACTGAAGCTTTCTTT | CASSLDANTEAFF
TRBJ1-1 | TRBD1 | NA | TRBV5-5 | TGTGCCAGCAGCTTAGACCCGAACTACCGGGACAGTGCTTTCTTT | CASSLDPNYRDSAFF
TRBJ1-6 | NA | NA | TRBV5-1 | TGCGCCAGCAGCCTGTCAGGTCCAGGGTCCTATAATTCACCCCTCCACTTT | CASSLSGPGSYNSPLHF